This passage covers 17 T cell receptor beta chains from one sample sequenced in a study of cytomegalovirus exposure and HLA in healthy donors. The PCR employed 60 Vbeta primers together with 13 Jbeta primers. Here immunoSEQ multiplex PCR was the method, and the copy in TCRdb shows in-frame clones only, minus some. The sample gives about 190,000 clones, more than 75% of which show up once; around 1.2% is in the top ten. The sequencing sample was made of PBMCs. The receptor source for this set is a man in his thirties or forties in good health and CMV-seronegative.

This chain joins TRBV6-5 and TRBJ2-1, with D maybe TRBD1 (5 bases). The germline V gene has CDR1 MNHEY and CDR2 SVGAGI. Trimming took off 6 bases at V and 5 bases at J, with 11 bases between the two ends. The CDR3 is made up of 13 amino acids. In DNA form, the CDR3 reads TGTGCCAGCAGAACTCAGGGAAACAATGAGCAGTTCTTC. It is translated as CASRTQGNNEQFF.

V and J are TRBV5-1 and TRBJ2-7; 7 bases match TRBD2. V gave up 2 bases and J gave up 2 bases; unmatched junction bases: 4. The CDR3 loop spans 14 amino acids. Germline CDR1 SGHRS, CDR2 YFSETQ. CDR3: CASSFSREAYEQYF. The CDR3 coding sequence is TGCGCCAGCAGCTTCAGCCGGGAGGCCTACGAGCAGTACTTC.

V usage is TRBV6-6 and J usage is TRBJ1-1; TRBD1 matches 10 bases. The CDR3 covers 12 residues. V was clipped by 6 bases and J by 7 bases; unmatched bases: 2. The germline V gene has CDR1 MNHNY and CDR2 SVGAGI (reference sequence). This CDR3 is CASRGQGIEAFF. The CDR3 bases are TGTGCCAGCAGGGGACAGGGGATTGAAGCTTTCTTT.

The chain combines TRBV5-1 with TRBJ2-5, with a tentative D call TRBD1 (5 bases). Trimming took off 5 bases at V and 1 base at J, with 15 bases between the two ends. This CDR3 has 15 amino acids. Per germline, CDR1 SGHRS and CDR2 YFSETQ. The CDR3 bases are TGCGCCAGCAGTTCAGGGTATTTCCCCCAAGAGACCCAGTACTTC. Amino acid sequence: CASSSGYFPQETQYF.

This rearrangement joins TRBV7-9 to TRBJ2-7; 16 bases line up with TRBD2. The CDR3 spans 18 residues. The germline V gene has CDR1 SEHNR and CDR2 FQNEAQ (reference sequence). J gave up 2 bases and V 4 bases, and 8 bases lay outside the gene matches. The CDR3 spells CASSSPGTSGREAYEQYF. Here the CDR3 DNA reads TGTGCCAGCAGCTCCCCCGGGACTAGCGGGAGGGAAGCCTACGAGCAGTACTTC.

In its sample, this clone was seen once. The chain combines TRBV6-6 with TRBJ2-5; 9 bases are shared with TRBD1. From germline, CDR1 is MNHNY and CDR2 SVGAGI (reference sequence). V shed 5 bases, J shed 4 bases, and the junction held 8 bases outside the gene matches. The CDR3 runs 15 residues. In nucleotides, the CDR3 is TGTGCCAGCAGTAACCCGGGACAGGGCGGAGAGACCCAGTACTTC. It is translated as CASSNPGQGGETQYF.

The count of this clone is one. The J gene is TRBJ2-1, the V gene TRBV19; 13 bases match TRBD2. CDR3 length: 16 residues. The germline gives CDR1 LNHDA, CDR2 SQIVND (reference sequence). Germline trimming cut 1 base from V and 6 bases from J; bases unmatched to any gene: 3. CDR3 DNA: TGTGCCAGTAGTATAGGAGGGACTAGCGGGGCCAATGAGCAGTTCTTC. Translated, it gives CASSIGGTSGANEQFF.

The gene calls are TRBV6-1 and TRBJ1-1, with 8 bases lining up with TRBD1. The CDR3 has 15 amino acids. J was trimmed by 4 bases and V by 5 bases; bases with no gene match: 9. Germline lookup yields CDR1 MNHNS and CDR2 SASEGT. The CDR3 sequence is CASSPQGQEGTEAFF. The DNA for the CDR3 is TGTGCCAGCAGTCCTCAGGGACAGGAGGGCACTGAAGCTTTCTTT.

This chain uses TRBV9 with TRBJ2-1; 8 nucleotides line up with TRBD1. Germline V CDR1 and CDR2: SGDLS, YYNGEE. The CDR3 is made up of 14 amino acids. J lost 9 bases, V lost 5 bases, and 10 bases had no gene match. CDR3 nucleotide sequence: TGTGCCAGCAGGTGGACAGGGAGTTCTGGTGAGCAGTTCTTC. Amino acids: CASRWTGSSGEQFF. The full variable domain, completed using reference TRBV9 and TRBJ2-1, is DSGVTQTPKHLITATGQRVTLRCSPRSGDLSVYWYQQSLDQGLQFLIQYYNGEERAKGNILERFSAQQFPDLHSELNLSSLELGDSALYFCASRWTGSSGEQFFGPGTRLTVL.

This clone was counted a single time. The gene calls are TRBV7-2 and TRBJ2-3; 7 bases map to TRBD1. Germline CDR1 is SGHTA and CDR2 is FQGNSA. The V segment lost 6 bases and the J segment 1 base; nucleotides outside the gene matches: 7. The CDR3 has 15 amino acids. CDR3 nucleotide sequence: TGTGCCAGCAGTCGAAACAGGGGCCGCACAGATACGCAGTATTTT. Protein product: CASSRNRGRTDTQYF. Supplemented by reference TRBV7-2 and TRBJ2-3, the full variable domain reads GAGVSQSPSNKVTEKGKDVELRCDPISGHTALYWYRQSLGQGLEFLIYFQGNSAPDKSGLPSDRFSAERTGGSVSTLTIQRTQQEDSAVYLCASSRNRGRTDTQYFGPGTRLTVL.

This clone was found once. The genes are TRBV5-1 and TRBJ1-5, with D maybe TRBD1 (5 bases). Looked up from germline, CDR1 is SGHRS and CDR2 is YFSETQ. The CDR3 contains 13 residues. The ends were cut back, 4 bases at V and 5 bases at J, with 10 bases in the middle. For the CDR3, the DNA is TGCGCCAGCAGCCCTGGAGGGGATCAGCCCCAGCATTTT. Its translation: CASSPGGDQPQHF. The whole variable domain, remainder taken from reference TRBV5-1 and TRBJ1-5, is KAGVTQTPRYLIKTRGQQVTLSCSPISGHRSVSWYQQTPGQGLQFLFEYFSETQRNKGNFPGRFSGRQFSNSRSEMNVSTLELGDSALYLCASSPGGDQPQHFGDGTRLSIL.

This clone was counted only a few times. The genes are TRBV5-1 and TRBJ2-7; TRBD2 matches 13 bases. This CDR3 has 19 amino acids. Per the germline V gene, CDR1 is SGHRS and CDR2 is YFSETQ. Trimming removed 4 bases from V and 1 base from J; junction bases left unmatched: 14. The CDR3 DNA sequence: TGCGCCAGCAGCCACCGGACTAGCGGGGGCCCCTATCGGTCCTACGAGCAGTACTTC. This sequence encodes CASSHRTSGGPYRSYEQYF.

The chain recombines TRBV28 with TRBJ1-2, with D possibly TRBD1 on 5 matching bases. Trimming removed 4 bases from V and 4 bases from J, with 16 bases in between. Germline CDR1 MDHEN, CDR2 SYDVKM. The CDR3 has 15 residues. The DNA for the CDR3 is TGTGCCAGCAGTTCATTGACGGACATGGGCTATGGCTACACCTTC. Protein product: CASSSLTDMGYGYTF.

The rearrangement links TRBV19 to TRBJ2-1; no firm D call. CDR1 and CDR2 (germline): LNHDA, SQIVND (reference sequence). The V end lost 5 bases, the J end lost 0 bases, and 11 bases lay between the germline ends. The CDR3 has 15 residues. CDR3 in amino acids: CASSRPTSSYNEQFF. In DNA form, the CDR3 reads TGTGCCAGTAGTCGTCCAACGAGCTCCTACAATGAGCAGTTCTTC. Together with reference TRBV19 and TRBJ2-1, the CDR3 gives the full variable domain: DGGITQSPKYLFRKEGQNVTLSCEQNLNHDAMYWYRQDPGQGLRLIYYSQIVNDFQKGDIAEGYSVSREKKESFPLTVTSAQKNPTAFYLCASSRPTSSYNEQFFGPGTRLTVL.

This rearrangement joins TRBV28 to TRBJ2-5; 7 bases map to TRBD1. Germline trimming cut 7 bases from V and 0 bases from J; bases unmatched to any gene: 17. CDR1 is MDHEN, CDR2 SYDVKM, per germline. The CDR3 is 18 amino acids. The CDR3 DNA is TGTGCCAGCAAACCTAACCTCGGGACAGCGGAATACCAAGAGACCCAGTACTTC. It encodes CASKPNLGTAEYQETQYF.

The chain combines TRBV5-8 with TRBJ2-6; TRBD1 aligns across 11 bases. After removal of 7 bases from V and 1 base from J, the junction contained 4 bases not matched to a gene. CDR1 and CDR2 from the germline V gene are SGHTS and YDEGEE. The CDR3 runs 16 residues. CDR3 region: CASRTGGWSGANVLTF. The CDR3 region has the DNA TGTGCCAGCCGGACAGGGGGCTGGTCTGGGGCCAACGTCCTGACTTTC.

The chain employs TRBV5-4 and TRBJ2-7, with 7 bases matching TRBD1. The CDR3 runs to 13 residues. CDR1 is SGHNT, CDR2 YYREEE, per germline (reference sequence). V lost 3 bases to trimming and J lost 1 base; unmatched junction nucleotides: 1. The CDR3 loop is CASSSGGSYEQYF. The CDR3 bases are TGTGCCAGCAGCTCAGGGGGATCCTACGAGCAGTACTTC.